The present T cell receptor (beta chain) was sequenced within a study of siplizumab effects on memory and regulatory T cells. CDR3 size: 14 residues. V lost 4 bases and J lost 7; bases outside the gene matches: 6. Germline V CDR1 and CDR2: LNHDA, SQIVND (reference sequence). Assay: immunoSEQ multiplex PCR; the TCRdb copy retains only in-frame clones and omits some. The sample records about 100,000 clones, about 93% being singletons. Sequencing used non-Treg CD4+ T cells sorted from blood. This chain links TRBV19 with TRBJ2-5, with 10 bases matching TRBD1. The sequence came from a human donor in good health. This CDR3 is CASSKGQGYATQYF. In nucleotides, the CDR3 is TGTGCCAGTAGTAAGGGACAGGGGTATGCGACCCAGTACTTC.